Listed below are T cell receptor beta chains from one sample, sequenced in a study of CD8 T cells in Susac syndrome. Each CDR3 protein gets one entry after TCRdb re-called the immunoSEQ multiplex PCR reads with MiXCR. The sample records 130,000 or so distinct CDR3 sequences, 91% being singletons. The material sequenced was CD8+ T cells from PBMCs. The receptors shown here come from a human donor with multiple sclerosis. CDR3s include the opening cysteine and the closing phenylalanine or tryptophan. Each record gives: V gene, clone size, D gene, J gene, CDR3 protein, CDR3 DNA. The D gene is left open where the match is weak. The size field is filled for only some rows; it gives once, few, many or a size class.

v_call: TRBV27; clone_size: NA; d_call: NA; j_call: TRBJ1-1; cdr3_aa: CASSFSENTEAFF; cdr3_nt: TGTGCCAGCAGTTTTTCCGAGAACACTGAAGCTTTCTTT
v_call: TRBV19; clone_size: NA; d_call: TRBD1; j_call: TRBJ1-1; cdr3_aa: CASSMDRETEAFF; cdr3_nt: TGTGCCAGTAGTATGGACAGGGAAACTGAAGCTTTCTTT
v_call: TRBV5-1; clone_size: NA; d_call: TRBD1; j_call: TRBJ1-1; cdr3_aa: CASSWDRSNTEAFF; cdr3_nt: TGCGCCAGCAGCTGGGACAGATCGAACACTGAAGCTTTCTTT
v_call: TRBV9; clone_size: NA; d_call: TRBD2; j_call: TRBJ2-5; cdr3_aa: CASSEGLAGKETQYF; cdr3_nt: TGTGCCAGCAGCGAGGGACTAGCGGGGAAAGAGACCCAGTACTTC
v_call: TRBV10-2; clone_size: NA; d_call: NA; j_call: TRBJ2-1; cdr3_aa: CASSGTLSFYNEQFF; cdr3_nt: TGCGCCAGCAGTGGGACACTCAGCTTTTACAATGAGCAGTTCTTC
v_call: TRBV28; clone_size: NA; d_call: TRBD2; j_call: TRBJ2-7; cdr3_aa: CASSFPTSGYTSYEQYF; cdr3_nt: TGTGCCAGCAGCTTCCCGACTAGCGGTTACACCTCCTACGAGCAGTACTTC
v_call: TRBV20-1; clone_size: few; d_call: NA; j_call: TRBJ2-7; cdr3_aa: CSAREGGGGYEQYF; cdr3_nt: TGCAGTGCTAGAGAAGGTGGAGGGGGCTACGAGCAGTACTTC
v_call: TRBV23-1; clone_size: NA; d_call: NA; j_call: TRBJ2-7; cdr3_aa: CASSQSDSEQYF; cdr3_nt: TGCGCCAGCAGTCAATCCGACTCCGAGCAGTACTTC
v_call: TRBV7-9; clone_size: NA; d_call: TRBD2; j_call: TRBJ2-1; cdr3_aa: CASSLEAGGPNNEQFF; cdr3_nt: TGTGCCAGCAGCTTAGAAGCGGGAGGGCCGAACAATGAGCAGTTCTTC
v_call: TRBV28; clone_size: NA; d_call: NA; j_call: TRBJ1-5; cdr3_aa: CASSPVWSNQPQHF; cdr3_nt: TGTGCCAGCAGTCCCGTCTGGAGCAATCAGCCCCAGCATTTT
v_call: TRBV6-5; clone_size: NA; d_call: NA; j_call: TRBJ2-5; cdr3_aa: CASSLSGEEETQYF; cdr3_nt: TGTGCCAGCAGTCTCTCGGGGGAGGAAGAGACCCAGTACTTC
v_call: TRBV7-9; clone_size: NA; d_call: NA; j_call: TRBJ2-7; cdr3_aa: CASSLVGTVSYEQYF; cdr3_nt: TGTGCCAGCAGCTTAGTGGGGACGGTCTCCTACGAGCAGTACTTC
v_call: TRBV27; clone_size: few; d_call: NA; j_call: TRBJ1-1; cdr3_aa: CASSLAMNTEAFF; cdr3_nt: TGTGCCAGCAGTTTAGCGATGAACACTGAAGCTTTCTTT
v_call: TRBV6-8; clone_size: NA; d_call: NA; j_call: TRBJ2-7; cdr3_aa: CASPSGGTYEQYF; cdr3_nt: TGTGCCAGCCCATCTGGGGGGACCTACGAGCAGTACTTC